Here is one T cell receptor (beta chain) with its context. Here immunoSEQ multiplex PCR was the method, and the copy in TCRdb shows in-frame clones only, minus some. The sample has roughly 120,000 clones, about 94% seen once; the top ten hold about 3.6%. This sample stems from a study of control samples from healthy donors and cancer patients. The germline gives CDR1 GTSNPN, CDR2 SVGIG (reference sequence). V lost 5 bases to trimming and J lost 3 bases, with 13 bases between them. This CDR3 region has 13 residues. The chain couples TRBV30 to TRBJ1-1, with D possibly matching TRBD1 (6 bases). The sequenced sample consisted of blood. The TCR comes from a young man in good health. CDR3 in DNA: TGTGCCTGGGATACAGGGCATTACACTGAAGCTTTCTTT. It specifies CAWDTGHYTEAFF.